The 2 T cell receptor beta chains reported below all come from one sample, sequenced in a study of memory CD4+ T cells and cytomegalovirus serostatus. Single viable CD3+CD4+CD8-CD45RO+ cells were sorted as the memory CD4+ T cells. Method: immunoSEQ multiplex PCR; TCRdb's copy keeps in-frame clones and lacks some. The sample includes under 85,000 clones, around 80% of them seen just once. The sequencing sample was made of memory CD4+ T cells from blood. Receptors originate from an adult in good health and CMV-seropositive.

CDR3 region: CASSLVSSRVSNTGELFF. CDR3 DNA sequence: TGCGCCAGCAGCTTGGTATCTTCCAGGGTCTCGAACACCGGGGAGCTGTTTTTT. The gene calls are TRBV5-1 and TRBJ2-2; D possibly corresponds to TRBD1 (5 bases). Trimming shortened V by 0 bases and J by 0 bases, and 15 bases separated the two germline ends. The CDR3 spans 18 residues. From germline, CDR1 is SGHRS and CDR2 YFSETQ.

The chain has TRBV4-1 and TRBJ2-4; D possibly corresponds to TRBD2 (6 bases). The germline V gene encodes CDR1 MGHRA and CDR2 YSYEKL. Between the trimmed V and J ends, which lost 0 bases and 6 bases, there was a span of 9 bases. The CDR3 spans 14 residues. The CDR3 sequence: CASSQDRGLNIQYF. The CDR3 DNA reads as TGCGCCAGCAGCCAAGATCGGGGACTAAACATTCAGTACTTC.